This record concerns one T cell receptor beta chain sequence. Its antigen is as yet unknown. For TCR beta, libraries came from quantitative 5'-RACE with molecular barcodes. Via MiXCR, TCRdb re-called the 5' RACE reads, giving one row per CDR3 protein. The table lists 200,000 to 250,000 distinct CDR3 sequences, 15% to 20% of them singletons, with approximately 42% in the top ten. The sample comes from a study of CD8 T cells in ankylosing spondylitis. The CDR3 contains 15 residues. The V and J ends lost 5 bases and 4 bases, in that order; junction bases with no gene match: 11. Germline assignment: CDR1 MNHEY and CDR2 SMNVEV (reference sequence). The study's findings and limits: Typical of ankylosing spondylitis blood, it appeared, was a TCR beta motif of under 10 highly homologous variants.

The J gene is TRBJ2-7, the V gene TRBV27; 7 bases fit TRBD1. The source material was blood, either unsorted or a sorted T cell fraction (not recorded which). This sequence originates from a male donor with ankylosing spondylitis. The CDR3 reads CASSPSSGTEYEQYF. The DNA for the CDR3 is TGTGCCAGCAGTCCCTCCTCCGGGACAGAGTACGAGCAGTACTTC.